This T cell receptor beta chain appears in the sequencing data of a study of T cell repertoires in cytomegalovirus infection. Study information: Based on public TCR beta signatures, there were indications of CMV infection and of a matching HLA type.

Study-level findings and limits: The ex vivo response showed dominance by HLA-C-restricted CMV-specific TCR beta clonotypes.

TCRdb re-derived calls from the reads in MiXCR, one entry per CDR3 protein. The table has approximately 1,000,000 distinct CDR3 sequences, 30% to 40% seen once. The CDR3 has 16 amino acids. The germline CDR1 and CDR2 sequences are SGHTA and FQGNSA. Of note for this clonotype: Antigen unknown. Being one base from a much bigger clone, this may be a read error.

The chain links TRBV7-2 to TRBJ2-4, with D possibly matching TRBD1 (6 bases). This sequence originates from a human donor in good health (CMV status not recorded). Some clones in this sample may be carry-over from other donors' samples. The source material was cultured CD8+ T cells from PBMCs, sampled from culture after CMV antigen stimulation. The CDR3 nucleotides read TGTGTCAGCAGCTACACTACCAGGGGAACCAAAAACATTCAGTACTTC. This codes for CVSSYTTRGTKNIQYF.